These T cell receptor beta chains were read from a single sample in a study of blood T cell repertoires in COVID-19. The repertoire was sequenced with immunoSEQ multiplex PCR; TCRdb's copy has only in-frame clones and lacks some. The data show approximately 99,000 clones, 70% to 80% seen once. The sequenced sample was peripheral blood. These receptors originate from a woman aged 80 or over with active or convalescent COVID-19. Each CDR3 is given with its conserved first and last residue. Each record gives: V gene, D gene, clone size, J gene, CDR3 DNA, CDR3 protein. A D gene is named only where the DNA matches it firmly. For some rows the clone size is stated as once, few or many, or as a class when expanded; others skip it.

v_call: TRBV9; d_call: NA; clone_size: NA; j_call: TRBJ2-3; cdr3_nt: TGTGCCAGCAGCGTAGGCGCGACATACACAGATACGCAGTATTTT; cdr3_aa: CASSVGATYTDTQYF
v_call: TRBV18; d_call: NA; clone_size: NA; j_call: TRBJ2-3; cdr3_nt: TGTGCCAGCTCACCGGTAAGAGCAGGTGGGACAGATACGCAGTATTTT; cdr3_aa: CASSPVRAGGTDTQYF
v_call: TRBV5-1; d_call: TRBD2; clone_size: NA; j_call: TRBJ2-5; cdr3_nt: TGCGCCAGCAGCCCCGGGACTAGCCAAGAGACCCAGTACTTC; cdr3_aa: CASSPGTSQETQYF
v_call: TRBV2; d_call: NA; clone_size: once; j_call: TRBJ2-7; cdr3_nt: TGTGCCAGCAGTGTGAGGACAGACTCCTACGAGCAGTACTTC; cdr3_aa: CASSVRTDSYEQYF
v_call: TRBV29-1; d_call: TRBD1; clone_size: NA; j_call: TRBJ2-7; cdr3_nt: TGCAGCGGGGGAGGACAGGGGGCTTACGAGCAGTACTTC; cdr3_aa: CSGGGQGAYEQYF
v_call: TRBV11-2; d_call: TRBD2; clone_size: NA; j_call: TRBJ2-7; cdr3_nt: TGTGCCAGCACCGGACTAGGTAGAGGCGAGCAGTACTTC; cdr3_aa: CASTGLGRGEQYF
v_call: TRBV30; d_call: NA; clone_size: NA; j_call: TRBJ2-1; cdr3_nt: TGTGCCTGGAGTTTCGCCGGGTACTCCTACAATGAGCAGTTCTTC; cdr3_aa: CAWSFAGYSYNEQFF
v_call: TRBV4-1; d_call: NA; clone_size: few; j_call: TRBJ2-5; cdr3_nt: TGCGCCAGCAGCCAAGATATAAGCGGACCAGGAGAGACCCAGTACTTC; cdr3_aa: CASSQDISGPGETQYF
v_call: TRBV4-1; d_call: NA; clone_size: NA; j_call: TRBJ2-1; cdr3_nt: TGCGCCAGCAGCCAGACCTGGCCTCCGACAACCTACAATGAGCAGTTCTTC; cdr3_aa: CASSQTWPPTTYNEQFF
v_call: TRBV6-4; d_call: NA; clone_size: NA; j_call: TRBJ2-1; cdr3_nt: TGTGCCAGCAGTGCCAACGCGGGCAGGATCGGTGAGCAGTTCTTC; cdr3_aa: CASSANAGRIGEQFF
v_call: TRBV5-6; d_call: TRBD1; clone_size: NA; j_call: TRBJ1-1; cdr3_nt: TGTGCCAGCAGCTTTGAGTCTAAGGGGACAGCAGCTTTCTTT; cdr3_aa: CASSFESKGTAAFF
v_call: TRBV10-3; d_call: NA; clone_size: once; j_call: TRBJ2-7; cdr3_nt: TGTGCCATCAGTGATAGCGGCAGGGCCTACGAGCAGTACTTC; cdr3_aa: CAISDSGRAYEQYF
v_call: TRBV9; d_call: NA; clone_size: once; j_call: TRBJ2-3; cdr3_nt: TGTGCCAGCAGCGTAGTAGATAGGAGTTGGGGGAGGATGGCAGATACGCAGTATTTT; cdr3_aa: CASSVVDRSWGRMADTQYF
v_call: TRBV7-8; d_call: NA; clone_size: NA; j_call: TRBJ1-1; cdr3_nt: TGTGCCAGCAGCTTAGCTCAGGGAGGTACTGAAGCTTTCTTT; cdr3_aa: CASSLAQGGTEAFF
v_call: TRBV4-1; d_call: NA; clone_size: many; j_call: TRBJ2-7; cdr3_nt: TGCGCCAGCAGCCAAGGACTAGACCCTCTCTACGAGCAGTACTTC; cdr3_aa: CASSQGLDPLYEQYF
v_call: TRBV11-2; d_call: TRBD2; clone_size: NA; j_call: TRBJ2-7; cdr3_nt: TGTGCCAGCAGCAGAGGGGGCGGGAGGGCCCGAGAGCAGTACTTC; cdr3_aa: CASSRGGGRAREQYF
v_call: TRBV7-3; d_call: NA; clone_size: NA; j_call: TRBJ2-2; cdr3_nt: TGTGCCAGCAGCTTAGCGGGCGGCACCGGGGAGCTGTTTTTT; cdr3_aa: CASSLAGGTGELFF
v_call: TRBV2; d_call: NA; clone_size: NA; j_call: TRBJ1-6; cdr3_nt: TGTGCCAGCAGGGTTCGGTTAGAAGAGAATTCACCCCTCCACTTT; cdr3_aa: CASRVRLEENSPLHF
v_call: TRBV28; d_call: NA; clone_size: NA; j_call: TRBJ2-2; cdr3_nt: TGTGCCAGCAGTCTACCGAGGGGGGGGGTACCCAGGGAGCTGTTTTTT; cdr3_aa: CASSLPRGGVPRELFF
v_call: TRBV4-2; d_call: TRBD2; clone_size: NA; j_call: TRBJ2-3; cdr3_nt: TGTGCCAGCAGCCTAGAAGCGGGAGGAGGCACAGATACGCAGTATTTT; cdr3_aa: CASSLEAGGGTDTQYF
v_call: TRBV7-2; d_call: NA; clone_size: NA; j_call: TRBJ1-1; cdr3_nt: TGTGCCAGCAGCAGAGGACGGGAGCTTTCAGCTTTCTTT; cdr3_aa: CASSRGRELSAFF
v_call: TRBV11-3; d_call: TRBD1; clone_size: NA; j_call: TRBJ2-4; cdr3_nt: TGTGCCAGCAGCTCGCGACAGGGGAGCATTCAGTACTTC; cdr3_aa: CASSSRQGSIQYF
v_call: TRBV19; d_call: NA; clone_size: once; j_call: TRBJ1-4; cdr3_nt: TGTGCCAGTAACACACAGGGAACTAATGAAAAACTGTTTTTT; cdr3_aa: CASNTQGTNEKLFF
v_call: TRBV5-1; d_call: NA; clone_size: NA; j_call: TRBJ2-7; cdr3_nt: TGCGCCAGCAGCTCCCGGGACAATGACGAGCAGTACTTC; cdr3_aa: CASSSRDNDEQYF
v_call: TRBV5-4; d_call: NA; clone_size: NA; j_call: TRBJ2-3; cdr3_nt: TGTGCCAGCAGCTTAGGTCACGGACAAAGCACAGATACGCAGTATTTT; cdr3_aa: CASSLGHGQSTDTQYF
v_call: TRBV19; d_call: TRBD2; clone_size: NA; j_call: TRBJ2-1; cdr3_nt: TGTGCCAGTTCGAAAACTAGCGGGACTTACAATGAGCAGTTCTTC; cdr3_aa: CASSKTSGTYNEQFF
v_call: TRBV6-6; d_call: NA; clone_size: NA; j_call: TRBJ1-1; cdr3_nt: TGTGCCAGCAGTTACTCGAGACAGAACACTGAAGCTTTCTTT; cdr3_aa: CASSYSRQNTEAFF
v_call: TRBV5-1; d_call: TRBD1; clone_size: NA; j_call: TRBJ2-5; cdr3_nt: TGCGCCAGCAGCTTGGTACTAACAGGGGAAGAGACCCAGTACTTC; cdr3_aa: CASSLVLTGEETQYF
v_call: TRBV4-2; d_call: NA; clone_size: once; j_call: TRBJ2-2; cdr3_nt: TGTGCCAGCCTCGCGGAGACCGGGGAGCTGTTTTTT; cdr3_aa: CASLAETGELFF
v_call: TRBV30; d_call: NA; clone_size: NA; j_call: TRBJ2-3; cdr3_nt: TGTGCCTGGAGTGGTGTCAGGACTAGCACAGATACGCAGTATTTT; cdr3_aa: CAWSGVRTSTDTQYF
v_call: TRBV9; d_call: TRBD1; clone_size: NA; j_call: TRBJ2-7; cdr3_nt: TGTGCCAGCAGCTACGGGACAGTCGACTACGAGCAGTACTTC; cdr3_aa: CASSYGTVDYEQYF
v_call: TRBV10-3; d_call: TRBD1; clone_size: NA; j_call: TRBJ1-1; cdr3_nt: TGTGCCATCAGTCAAGGGACAGGGGGTTCGAACTTCGAAGCTTTCTTT; cdr3_aa: CAISQGTGGSNFEAFF
v_call: TRBV5-6; d_call: NA; clone_size: NA; j_call: TRBJ2-7; cdr3_nt: TGTGCCAGCAGCCATATAGAGCGCCCTTACGAGCAGTACTTC; cdr3_aa: CASSHIERPYEQYF
v_call: TRBV18; d_call: NA; clone_size: NA; j_call: TRBJ2-7; cdr3_nt: TGTGCCAGCTCACATGAATATGGCCTCTACGAGCAGTACTTC; cdr3_aa: CASSHEYGLYEQYF
v_call: TRBV7-3; d_call: NA; clone_size: NA; j_call: TRBJ2-7; cdr3_nt: TGTGCCAGCAGCTTGTCACACGAACGGAGCCAGTACTTC; cdr3_aa: CASSLSHERSQYF
v_call: TRBV10-3; d_call: TRBD1; clone_size: NA; j_call: TRBJ1-2; cdr3_nt: TGTGCCATCAGTGCGGGACAGGGGACAACTAACTATGGCTACACCTTC; cdr3_aa: CAISAGQGTTNYGYTF
v_call: TRBV2; d_call: TRBD1; clone_size: NA; j_call: TRBJ1-3; cdr3_nt: TGTGCCAGCGTCTCCGGGACAGCAGGAAACACCATATATTTT; cdr3_aa: CASVSGTAGNTIYF
v_call: TRBV14; d_call: NA; clone_size: few; j_call: TRBJ1-6; cdr3_nt: TGTGCCAGCAGCCAAGAAGGGAGGGGACTCGGGTCACCCCTCCACTTT; cdr3_aa: CASSQEGRGLGSPLHF
v_call: TRBV5-6; d_call: TRBD2; clone_size: few; j_call: TRBJ2-7; cdr3_nt: TGTGCCAGCAGCTTGGCGCGCGCCGGGACTAGCGGGAGCTCCTACGAGCAGTACTTC; cdr3_aa: CASSLARAGTSGSSYEQYF
v_call: TRBV20-1; d_call: TRBD1; clone_size: many; j_call: TRBJ1-1; cdr3_nt: TGCAGTGCTAGTCTGTCAGGGGGCATGAACACTGAAGCTTTCTTT; cdr3_aa: CSASLSGGMNTEAFF
v_call: TRBV21-1; d_call: NA; clone_size: few; j_call: TRBJ1-5; cdr3_nt: TGTGCCAGCAGCAAAATCAGGGGACAGCTCCAGCCCCAGCATTTT; cdr3_aa: CASSKIRGQLQPQHF
v_call: TRBV6-6; d_call: TRBD2; clone_size: NA; j_call: TRBJ2-7; cdr3_nt: TGTGCCACCCGGGGACTAGCGGGAGGTTATCTTTACGAGCAGTACTTC; cdr3_aa: CATRGLAGGYLYEQYF
v_call: TRBV28; d_call: NA; clone_size: once; j_call: TRBJ2-2; cdr3_nt: TGTGCCAGCAGAGGAGTCGGGGCCGGGGAGCTGTTTTTT; cdr3_aa: CASRGVGAGELFF
v_call: TRBV4-3; d_call: NA; clone_size: many; j_call: TRBJ2-1; cdr3_nt: TGCGCCAGCAGCCAAGAAGGGTGGGAGGAGCAGTTCTTC; cdr3_aa: CASSQEGWEEQFF
v_call: TRBV18; d_call: NA; clone_size: NA; j_call: TRBJ2-7; cdr3_nt: TGTGCCAGCTCTCCATTCCGGGACTTCTCCTACGAGCAGTACTTC; cdr3_aa: CASSPFRDFSYEQYF
v_call: TRBV27; d_call: NA; clone_size: NA; j_call: TRBJ1-6; cdr3_nt: TGTGCCAGCAGTTTAGAGGCCAGAACTAGCTCCTATAATTCACCCCTCCACTTT; cdr3_aa: CASSLEARTSSYNSPLHF
v_call: TRBV5-4; d_call: NA; clone_size: NA; j_call: TRBJ2-1; cdr3_nt: TGTGCCAGCAGCTTGGGGCAGGGAAAAAGCTCCTACAATGAGCAGTTCTTC; cdr3_aa: CASSLGQGKSSYNEQFF
v_call: TRBV4-3; d_call: NA; clone_size: NA; j_call: TRBJ2-1; cdr3_nt: TGCGCCAGCAGCCAAGGTACAGGTGAGCAGTTCTTC; cdr3_aa: CASSQGTGEQFF
v_call: TRBV27; d_call: NA; clone_size: NA; j_call: TRBJ2-5; cdr3_nt: TGTGCCAGCAGTTTGCGGAGGAGAGAGACCCAGTACTTC; cdr3_aa: CASSLRRRETQYF
v_call: TRBV10-3; d_call: TRBD1; clone_size: few; j_call: TRBJ2-7; cdr3_nt: TGTGCCATCAGGGGGGGGACAGGGGCAGCCTACGAGCAGTACTTC; cdr3_aa: CAIRGGTGAAYEQYF
v_call: TRBV4-3; d_call: TRBD2; clone_size: NA; j_call: TRBJ2-1; cdr3_nt: TGCGCCAGCAGCCAAGACGCGGCGGGAGGGGCTCTCTTC; cdr3_aa: CASSQDAAGGALF
v_call: TRBV5-1; d_call: NA; clone_size: NA; j_call: TRBJ2-1; cdr3_nt: TGCGCCAGCAGCTCAAACTATAACAATGAGCAGTTCTTC; cdr3_aa: CASSSNYNNEQFF
v_call: TRBV5-1; d_call: TRBD2; clone_size: once; j_call: TRBJ2-5; cdr3_nt: TGTGCCAGCAGCTGGGGGTTTGAGCGGGAGAAGACCCAGTACTTC; cdr3_aa: CASSWGFEREKTQYF
v_call: TRBV15; d_call: NA; clone_size: NA; j_call: TRBJ2-5; cdr3_nt: TGTGCCACCAGTTCGACAGTTACACGGACCCAGTACTTC; cdr3_aa: CATSSTVTRTQYF
v_call: TRBV9; d_call: TRBD1; clone_size: NA; j_call: TRBJ2-2; cdr3_nt: TGTGCCAGCAGCCCCCGGACAGGGCAGGACACCGGGGAGCTGTTTTTT; cdr3_aa: CASSPRTGQDTGELFF
v_call: TRBV19; d_call: NA; clone_size: once; j_call: TRBJ2-5; cdr3_nt: TGTGCCAGTTCAGGGGTGGGGGAGACCCAGTACTTC; cdr3_aa: CASSGVGETQYF
v_call: TRBV19; d_call: TRBD1; clone_size: NA; j_call: TRBJ1-5; cdr3_nt: TGTGCCAGTACCCCCTGGGGACAGGGGGCGGATCAGCCCCAGCATTTT; cdr3_aa: CASTPWGQGADQPQHF